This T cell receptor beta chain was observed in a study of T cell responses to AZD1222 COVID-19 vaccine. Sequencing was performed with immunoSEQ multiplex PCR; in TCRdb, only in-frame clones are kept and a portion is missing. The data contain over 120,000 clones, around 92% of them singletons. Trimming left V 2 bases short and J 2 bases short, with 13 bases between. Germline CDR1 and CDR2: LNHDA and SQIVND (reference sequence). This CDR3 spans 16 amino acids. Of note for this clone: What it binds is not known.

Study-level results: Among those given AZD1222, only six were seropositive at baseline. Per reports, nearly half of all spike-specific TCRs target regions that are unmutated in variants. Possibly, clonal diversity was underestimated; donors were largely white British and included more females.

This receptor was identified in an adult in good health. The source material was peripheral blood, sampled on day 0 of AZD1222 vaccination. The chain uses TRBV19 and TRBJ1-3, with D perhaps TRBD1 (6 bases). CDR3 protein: CASSITNWGPGNTIYF. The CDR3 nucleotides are TGTGCCAGTAGTATAACCAACTGGGGGCCTGGAAACACCATATATTTT.